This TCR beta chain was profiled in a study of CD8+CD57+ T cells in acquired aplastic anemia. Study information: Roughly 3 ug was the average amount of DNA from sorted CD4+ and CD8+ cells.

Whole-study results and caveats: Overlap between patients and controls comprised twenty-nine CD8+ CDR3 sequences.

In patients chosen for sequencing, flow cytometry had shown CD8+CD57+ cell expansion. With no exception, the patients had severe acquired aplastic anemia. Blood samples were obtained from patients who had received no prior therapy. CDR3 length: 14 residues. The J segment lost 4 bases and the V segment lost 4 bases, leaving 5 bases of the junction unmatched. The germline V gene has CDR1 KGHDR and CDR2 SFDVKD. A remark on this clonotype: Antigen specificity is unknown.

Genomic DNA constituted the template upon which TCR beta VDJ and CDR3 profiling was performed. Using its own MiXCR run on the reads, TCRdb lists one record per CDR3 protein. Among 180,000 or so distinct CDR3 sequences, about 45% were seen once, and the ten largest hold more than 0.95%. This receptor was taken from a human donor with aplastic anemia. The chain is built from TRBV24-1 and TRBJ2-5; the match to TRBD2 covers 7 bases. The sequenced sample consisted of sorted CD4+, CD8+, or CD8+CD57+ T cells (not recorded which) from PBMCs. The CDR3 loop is CATSESGLGETQYF. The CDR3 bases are TGTGCCACCAGTGAGTCAGGACTAGGAGAGACCCAGTACTTC.